Listed here are 10 T cell receptor beta chains from one sample, sequenced in a study of T cells in women clearing cervical HPV infection. This table comes from immunoSEQ multiplex PCR, and its TCRdb copy is limited to in-frame clones, with some not included. Recorded here are 30,000 to 35,000 clones; the top ten clones represent around 1.6%. The source material was blood buffy coat. The receptors shown here come from a woman aged 18 to 75 with a cervical HPV16 infection that either progressed to CIN3+ or cleared (not recorded which).

A note on this clone: From the germline J gene comes the end of the CDR3, since the read stops 3 residues before it. The rearrangement uses TRBV2 and TRBJ1-2; the D is unclear. Germline lookup yields CDR1 SNHLY and CDR2 FYNNEI. CDR3 length: 13 amino acids. CDR3: CASSLAVWETYTF. CDR3 DNA, as far as it was read: TGTGCCAGCAGTCTAGCCGTGTGGGAGACC.

To note about this clone: The missing CDR3 end, 3 residues past where the read stops, is filled in from the germline J gene. The chain carries TRBV29-1 and TRBJ2-1; D not resolved. The germline gives CDR1 SQVTM, CDR2 ANQGSEA. V lost 2 bases, J lost 0 bases, and 5 bases lay in between. The CDR3 covers 13 residues. The CDR3 protein is CSVEPVSYNEQFF. CDR3 bases read: TGCAGCGTTGAACCAGTCTCCTACAATGAG.

With regard to this clone: With the read ending 3 residues before the CDR3 end, the germline J gene is used to fill in that end. The chain uses TRBV2 and TRBJ2-1; tentative D call: TRBD1 (6 bases). V lost 3 bases, J lost 6 bases, and 12 bases lay in between. Germline V gene data show CDR1 as SNHLY and CDR2 as FYNNEI. The CDR3 runs to 14 residues. The sequenced part of the CDR3 DNA is TGTGCCAGCAGTGATTCGGCCAGGGGCAATGAG. As protein: CASSDSARGNE. The full CDR3 protein reads CASSDSARGNEQFF.

With regard to this clone: The read ends 3 residues before the CDR3 terminus; that terminus is restored from the germline J gene. The chain is built from TRBV28 and TRBJ2-1; possible D gene TRBD1, 6 bases. The germline V gene has CDR1 MDHEN and CDR2 SYDVKM. V was trimmed by 6 bases and J by 4 bases, leaving 16 bases between them. The CDR3 has 15 amino acids. CDR3 DNA, as far as it was read: TGTGCCAGCAGGGAGACAGGAATTAATTACAATGAG. Protein: CASRETGINYNE. The CDR3, in full, reads CASRETGINYNEQFF.

As for this clone: The read halts 3 residues ahead of the CDR3 end, with the missing end drawn from the germline J gene. The chain has TRBV5-1 and TRBJ2-5, with D possibly being TRBD1 (6 bases). This CDR3 has 15 residues. Per the germline V gene, CDR1 is SGHRS and CDR2 is YFSETQ. V was cut by 0 bases and J by 1 base, with 10 bases left in between. This CDR3 is CASSLVAQGQETQYF. Incomplete CDR3 DNA: TGCGCCAGCAGCTTGGTCGCACAGGGCCAAGAGACC. Full variable domain (remainder filled in from reference TRBV5-1 and TRBJ2-5): KAGVTQTPRYLIKTRGQQVTLSCSPISGHRSVSWYQQTPGQGLQFLFEYFSETQRNKGNFPGRFSGRQFSNSRSEMNVSTLELGDSALYLCASSLVAQGQETQYFGPGTRLLVL.

On this clone itself: The read is 3 residues too short to cover the CDR3 end, so that end is filled in from the germline J gene. V gene TRBV6-1 combines with J gene TRBJ1-5; D gene uncertain. V was pared by 2 bases and J by 2 bases, with 10 bases between. The CDR3 totals 15 residues. Germline CDR1 reads MNHNS; CDR2 reads SASEGT. The CDR3 sequence is CASSERGTGNQPQHF. The DNA read from the CDR3 is TGTGCCAGCAGTGAACGGGGAACGGGCAATCAGCCC.

About this clone: Coverage ceases 3 residues before the CDR3 finishes, and the germline J gene fills in the end. The chain has TRBV10-3 and TRBJ1-1; 9 bases match TRBD1. The germline V gene has CDR1 ENHRY and CDR2 SYGVKD. With 7 bases clipped from V and 5 bases from J, the junction kept 2 bases outside the gene matches. The CDR3 has 12 amino acids. The DNA read from the CDR3 is TGTGCCATCAAGGACAGGGGAACTGAA. Translation gives CAIKDRGTE. The complete CDR3 protein is CAIKDRGTEAFF.

In the case of this clone: Sequencing ends 3 residues short of the CDR3 end; the germline J gene provides the rest. The J gene is TRBJ1-1, the V gene TRBV20-1, with a tentative D call TRBD1 (6 bases). The CDR3 is 15 amino acids. Germline V gene lookup returns CDR1 DFQATT and CDR2 SNEGSKA (reference sequence). V lost 4 bases, J lost 1 base, and 16 bases lay in between. CDR3 DNA (partial): TGCAGTGCTACCAGAGGGGCGGGGGCGAACACTGAA. It yields the protein CSATRGAGANTE. The whole CDR3 protein reads CSATRGAGANTEAFF.

As regards this clone: The read finishes 3 residues shy of the CDR3 end, and the germline J gene is used to complete it. The chain carries TRBV20-1 and TRBJ2-3; D is unresolved. The CDR3 is made up of 11 amino acids. CDR1 is DFQATT, CDR2 SNEGSKA, per germline (reference sequence). Trimming took off 0 bases at V and 6 bases at J, with 4 bases between the two ends. The CDR3 is CSARDLDTQYF. The covered CDR3 bases are TGCAGTGCTAGAGATCTGGATACG.

The CDR3 here is CASSLDRNYDYTF. The covered CDR3 bases are TGTGCCAGCAGCTTAGACAGGAACTACGAC. This sequence joins TRBV7-2 and TRBJ1-2; D may be TRBD1 (5 bases). The read stops 3 residues short of the end of the CDR3; the missing end is completed from the germline J gene. The CDR3 runs 13 residues. The germline gives CDR1 SGHTA, CDR2 FQGNSA.